These T cell receptor beta chains were read from a single sample in a study of T cell responses to AZD1222 COVID-19 vaccine. Here immunoSEQ multiplex PCR was the method, and the copy in TCRdb shows in-frame clones only, minus some. Of 130,000 or so clones detected, 85% to 90% appear once; the ten largest clones hold 25% to 30%. This specimen was peripheral blood, taken on day 0 of AZD1222 vaccination. The origin of the receptors is an adult in good health. CDR3s include the opening cysteine and the closing phenylalanine or tryptophan. Fields, in order: J gene, clone size, CDR3 length, D gene, V gene, CDR3 DNA, CDR3 protein. The D gene is left open where the match is weak. Where a row states a size, it is once, few, many or the class of an expanded clone; other rows omit it.

J: TRBJ2-1; size: -; length: 11; D: -; V: TRBV10-3; DNA: TGTGCCATCAGTGAGTTGAATGAGCAGTTCTTC; CDR3: CAISELNEQFF
J: TRBJ1-2; size: -; length: 14; D: -; V: TRBV2; DNA: TGTGCCAGCAGTGATCCGCGCAGGGGTAGTGGCTACACCTTC; CDR3: CASSDPRRGSGYTF
J: TRBJ1-6; size: -; length: 16; D: TRBD1; V: TRBV18; DNA: TGTGCCAGCTCACTACAGGGGATTGATCGGAATTCACCCCTCCACTTT; CDR3: CASSLQGIDRNSPLHF
J: TRBJ2-3; size: -; length: 17; D: TRBD2; V: TRBV9; DNA: TGTGCCAGCAGCGTTGGACTAGCGGGAGGGAACACAGATACGCAGTATTTT; CDR3: CASSVGLAGGNTDTQYF
J: TRBJ1-2; size: -; length: 15; D: TRBD1; V: TRBV9; DNA: TGTGCCAGCAGCGTAGGACAGGGGGCAAGATATGGCTACACCTTC; CDR3: CASSVGQGARYGYTF
J: TRBJ1-1; size: -; length: 13; D: -; V: TRBV6-1; DNA: TGTGCCAGCAGTGAACAACAGTACACTGAAGCTTTCTTT; CDR3: CASSEQQYTEAFF
J: TRBJ1-1; size: -; length: 12; D: -; V: TRBV14; DNA: TGTGCCAGCAGCCAGGGGAGGACTGAAGCTTTCTTT; CDR3: CASSQGRTEAFF
J: TRBJ1-1; size: -; length: 13; D: -; V: TRBV2; DNA: TGTGCCAGCAGCCCCGACAGGCTAACTGAAGCTTTCTTT; CDR3: CASSPDRLTEAFF
J: TRBJ1-1; size: -; length: 11; D: -; V: TRBV28; DNA: TGTGCCAGCAGTTTACCGGGGGGAGCTTTCTTT; CDR3: CASSLPGGAFF
J: TRBJ1-4; size: -; length: 14; D: -; V: TRBV7-2; DNA: TGTGCCAGCAGCCCACGTGGGGCTAATGAAAAACTGTTTTTT; CDR3: CASSPRGANEKLFF
J: TRBJ1-2; size: few; length: 13; D: TRBD1; V: TRBV24-1; DNA: TGTGCCACCAGTGCAGGGGGTGGCTATGGCTACACCTTC; CDR3: CATSAGGGYGYTF
J: TRBJ1-5; size: once; length: 13; D: -; V: TRBV19; DNA: TGTGCCAGTAGTCCCGGGGGCAGTCAGCCCCAGCATTTT; CDR3: CASSPGGSQPQHF
J: TRBJ1-3; size: few; length: 10; D: -; V: TRBV19; DNA: TGCGCGAGCTCTGGAAACACCATATATTTT; CDR3: CASSGNTIYF
J: TRBJ2-3; size: -; length: 13; D: -; V: TRBV6-5; DNA: TGTGCCAGCAGTTACAAAATGTCAGATACGCAGTATTTT; CDR3: CASSYKMSDTQYF
J: TRBJ2-7; size: medium-sized; length: 13; D: -; V: TRBV7-6; DNA: TGTGCCAGCAGCGCTGGCGCAGGGGCCGAGCAGTACTTC; CDR3: CASSAGAGAEQYF
J: TRBJ2-1; size: once; length: 14; D: -; V: TRBV15; DNA: TGTGCCACCAGCCACGGTTTGGGTTACAATGAGCAGTTCTTC; CDR3: CATSHGLGYNEQFF
J: TRBJ1-5; size: -; length: 12; D: -; V: TRBV4-2; DNA: TGTGCCAGCAGCCAAGGCAGTCAGCCCCAGCATTTT; CDR3: CASSQGSQPQHF
J: TRBJ1-1; size: once; length: 13; D: -; V: TRBV6-5; DNA: TGTGCCAGCAGAGGACAGATGAACACTGAAGCTTTCTTT; CDR3: CASRGQMNTEAFF
J: TRBJ1-4; size: -; length: 14; D: -; V: TRBV6-5; DNA: TGTGCCAGCACTAAAGACAGTTCTAATGAAAAACTGTTTTTT; CDR3: CASTKDSSNEKLFF
J: TRBJ1-2; size: -; length: 13; D: -; V: TRBV12-3/TRBV12-4; DNA: TGTGCCAGCAGGATGACAGTTCTGGATGGCTACACCTTC; CDR3: CASRMTVLDGYTF
J: TRBJ2-2; size: -; length: 14; D: -; V: TRBV2; DNA: TGTGCCAGCAAGGGGGGCGCGCGGTCCGGGGAGCTGTTTTTT; CDR3: CASKGGARSGELFF
J: TRBJ2-5; size: -; length: 16; D: -; V: TRBV7-2; DNA: TGTGCCAGCAGCTTAGTCGGGGTAGGGAACCAAGAGACCCAGTACTTC; CDR3: CASSLVGVGNQETQYF
J: TRBJ1-1; size: -; length: 14; D: -; V: TRBV28; DNA: TGTGCCAGCACCTATAAAAGCGGTTTCACTGAAGCTTTCTTT; CDR3: CASTYKSGFTEAFF
J: TRBJ1-2; size: -; length: 14; D: -; V: TRBV29-1; DNA: TGCAGCGTTGAATATCCCTTGACAGGTAGCGGCTACACCTTC; CDR3: CSVEYPLTGSGYTF
J: TRBJ1-1; size: -; length: 11; D: -; V: TRBV12-3/TRBV12-4; DNA: TGTGCCAGCCGTAGTTGGTTAGGCGCTTTCTTT; CDR3: CASRSWLGAFF
J: TRBJ2-3; size: few; length: 13; D: TRBD2; V: TRBV19; DNA: TGTGCCGGCTCGGTAGCGGGATCAGATACGCAGTATTTT; CDR3: CAGSVAGSDTQYF
J: TRBJ1-2; size: -; length: 13; D: TRBD1; V: TRBV5-1; DNA: TGCGCCAGCAGTGATACAGGGGGCGATGGCTACACCTTC; CDR3: CASSDTGGDGYTF
J: TRBJ1-1; size: -; length: 16; D: TRBD1; V: TRBV9; DNA: TGTGCCAGCAGCGTAGGGATAGGGGGCCTGAACACTGAAGCTTTCTTT; CDR3: CASSVGIGGLNTEAFF
J: TRBJ2-5; size: -; length: 13; D: -; V: TRBV19; DNA: TGTGCCAGTAGTATAGCCCGGGGGGAGACCCAGTACTTC; CDR3: CASSIARGETQYF
J: TRBJ2-2; size: -; length: 15; D: TRBD1; V: TRBV10-3; DNA: TGTGCCATCATGCCGGGACAGGGGAACACCGGGGAGCTGTTTTTT; CDR3: CAIMPGQGNTGELFF
J: TRBJ2-1; size: -; length: 14; D: -; V: TRBV2; DNA: TGTGCCAGCAGTAAGGGCGGGACGTACAATGAGCAGTTCTTC; CDR3: CASSKGGTYNEQFF
J: TRBJ1-2; size: -; length: 14; D: -; V: TRBV19; DNA: TGTGCCAGTAGTACCCTCGACGGGAACTATGGCTACACCTTC; CDR3: CASSTLDGNYGYTF
J: TRBJ2-2; size: -; length: 13; D: -; V: TRBV12-3/TRBV12-4; DNA: TGTGCCAGCAGCCTGTGGTCGACCGGGGAGCTGTTTTTT; CDR3: CASSLWSTGELFF
J: TRBJ2-1; size: -; length: 16; D: TRBD2; V: TRBV9; DNA: TGTGCCAGCAGCGCCCTCTTAGCGGGAGGGTGGAATGAGCAGTTCTTC; CDR3: CASSALLAGGWNEQFF
J: TRBJ1-4; size: -; length: 13; D: TRBD1; V: TRBV5-8; DNA: TGTGCCAGCAGCACCGGGACAGTTGAAAAACTGTTTTTT; CDR3: CASSTGTVEKLFF
J: TRBJ1-2; size: few; length: 13; D: -; V: TRBV2; DNA: TGTGCCAGCAGTTTCAGGGTATCTGACGGCTACACCTTC; CDR3: CASSFRVSDGYTF
J: TRBJ2-3; size: -; length: 15; D: TRBD1; V: TRBV24-1; DNA: TGTGCCACCAGTGATCGACAGGGTAGCACAGATACGCAGTATTTT; CDR3: CATSDRQGSTDTQYF
J: TRBJ1-5; size: few; length: 15; D: -; V: TRBV10-3; DNA: TGTGCCATCAGTAACCCCGGACAAGGCAATCAGCCCCAGCATTTT; CDR3: CAISNPGQGNQPQHF
J: TRBJ2-7; size: -; length: 14; D: -; V: TRBV11-2; DNA: TGTGCCAGCAGCTTAGTTCCAGGAAGGTACGAGCAGTACTTC; CDR3: CASSLVPGRYEQYF
J: TRBJ2-5; size: -; length: 13; D: -; V: TRBV3-1/TRBV3-2; DNA: TGTGCCAGCAGCCGACAGAAGAAAGAGACCCAGTACTTC; CDR3: CASSRQKKETQYF
J: TRBJ2-3; size: -; length: 14; D: -; V: TRBV6-5; DNA: TGTGCCAGCAGCCGTTCTGAGAGCACAGATACGCAGTATTTT; CDR3: CASSRSESTDTQYF
J: TRBJ2-7; size: -; length: 15; D: TRBD2; V: TRBV7-2; DNA: TGTGCCAGCAGCCTCTCGGGGGGGGGCCAATACGAGCAGTACTTC; CDR3: CASSLSGGGQYEQYF
J: TRBJ2-3; size: -; length: 15; D: TRBD1; V: TRBV27; DNA: TGTGCCAGCAGCCCCGGGGACAGCAGGACAGATACGCAGTATTTT; CDR3: CASSPGDSRTDTQYF
J: TRBJ1-6; size: -; length: 14; D: -; V: TRBV6-5; DNA: TGTGCCAGCAGTCCGCAGGGCCTGGGTTCACCCCTCCACTTT; CDR3: CASSPQGLGSPLHF
J: TRBJ2-3; size: few; length: 14; D: -; V: TRBV3-1/TRBV3-2; DNA: TGTGCCAGCAGCCCACGACAGGGCACAGATACGCAGTATTTT; CDR3: CASSPRQGTDTQYF
J: TRBJ2-3; size: -; length: 15; D: TRBD2; V: TRBV5-6; DNA: TGTGCCAGCAGCGAGACTAGCGGGGCGCCGGATACGCAGTATTTT; CDR3: CASSETSGAPDTQYF
J: TRBJ1-1; size: -; length: 14; D: TRBD1; V: TRBV6-5; DNA: TGTGCCAGCAGTTATTGGGGACAGGGCACTGAAGCTTTCTTT; CDR3: CASSYWGQGTEAFF
J: TRBJ2-7; size: -; length: 14; D: TRBD2; V: TRBV3-1/TRBV3-2; DNA: TGTGCCAGCAGCCAAGGCCTAGCGGGAACCGAGCAGTACTTC; CDR3: CASSQGLAGTEQYF